This T cell receptor (beta chain) was profiled in a study of T cells in Graves' hyperthyroidism and ophthalmopathy. Study background: Any treatment followed the collection of peripheral blood at initial diagnosis.

To note about this clonotype: Its antigen is not identified.

Whole-study findings and limits: The majority of expanded thyroid clonotypes above 0.001 also appeared in blood.

Diagnostic decisions used clinical symptoms, serum thyroxine and TRAb, thyroid ultrasound and orbital computed tomography. RNA transcripts were the template for amplifying TCR beta CDR3 regions. A set of HTBI primers served as the primers for a first-round RT-PCR of the TCR CDR3. TCRdb analysed the multiplex PCR reads with MiXCR anew, one entry per CDR3 protein. The sample carries about 280,000 distinct CDR3 sequences, less than 30% recorded once. V lost 5 bases, J lost 4 bases, and 4 bases stayed unmatched. Looked up from germline, CDR1 is SNHLY and CDR2 is FYNNEI. CDR3 length equals 14 residues. Sequencing was done on a sample of blood. The genes are TRBV2 and TRBJ1-5, with TRBD1 matching over 8 bases. The receptor's source is a man between 35 and 55 years old with Graves' hyperthyroidism that later progressed to Graves' ophthalmopathy. CDR3 DNA sequence: TGTGCCAGCAGTCTGGACAGGGCAAATCAGCCCCAGCATTTT. It yields the protein CASSLDRANQPQHF.